The following is a T cell receptor (beta chain) sequence with its context. The protocol was immunoSEQ multiplex PCR, while the TCRdb copy is restricted to in-frame clones and leaves out a portion. Of about 97,000 clones in the sample, 90% to 97% were seen once. This sample was taken from a study of technical replicates of blood from several donors. This TCR was recovered from a human donor in good health. Sequencing was performed on T cells isolated from PBMCs.

In nucleotides, the CDR3 is TGTGCCAGCAGCCTATTTAAGCAGGGAAATCAGCCCCAGCATTTT. Amino acids: CASSLFKQGNQPQHF. The chain is built from TRBV6-5 and TRBJ1-5; D perhaps matches TRBD1 (5 bases). Deletions cut 6 bases from V and 4 bases from J, with 16 bases between. The germline V gene has CDR1 MNHEY and CDR2 SVGAGI. The CDR3 spans 15 residues.